The rows below give T cell receptor beta chains drawn from one sample of a study of regulatory T cells in long-lasting Graves disease. TCRdb recomputed calls from the multiplex PCR reads with MiXCR, one row per CDR3 protein. The sample contains 400,000 to 550,000 distinct CDR3 sequences, roughly 15% of which appear only once. Separately, the same data were catalogued under a study of T cells in Graves' hyperthyroidism and ophthalmopathy.

The material sequenced was peripheral blood mononuclear cells (PBMCs), taken at new diagnosis, from a patient treated with antithyroid drugs. The receptors stem from a woman under 30 with Graves disease. The CDR3 runs from the conserved cysteine through the conserved F or W. D genes are given only for firm matches. Size is omitted from some rows. Given values are once, few, many or a class for expanded clones.

j_call d_call clone_size v_call cdr3_nt cdr3_aa
TRBJ1-6 . . TRBV11-3 TGTGCCAGCAGCTTCGATTTGGGAAATTCACCCCTCCACTTT CASSFDLGNSPLHF
TRBJ2-5 TRBD2 many TRBV18 TGTGCCAGCTCACCGACTAGCGGGACATACCAAGAGACCCAGTACTTC CASSPTSGTYQETQYF
TRBJ2-2 . few TRBV7-2 TGTGCCAGCAGCCCCAGTATAGAGAGGAACACCGGGGAGCTGTTTTTT CASSPSIERNTGELFF
TRBJ2-7 TRBD1 . TRBV6-1 TGTGCCAGCAGATCCGGACCGGGACAGTTCAACGAGCAGTACTTC CASRSGPGQFNEQYF
TRBJ2-7 . many TRBV28 TGTGCCAGTAAATCCTCCTCCTACGAGCAGTACTTC CASKSSSYEQYF
TRBJ2-7 . many TRBV20-1 TGCAGTGCTAACGGGGACGGGGGCACGGTTTCCTACGAGCAGTACTTC CSANGDGGTVSYEQYF
TRBJ2-1 . few TRBV20-1 TGCAGTGCTAGAGATCCGATTGCGGGACGGGTCAATGAGCAGTTCTTC CSARDPIAGRVNEQFF
TRBJ1-6 TRBD1 . TRBV4-1 TGCGCCAGCAGCCAAGAAAGAGGACAGGGGAGCTCCTATAATTCACCCCTCCACTTT CASSQERGQGSSYNSPLHF
TRBJ1-1 . few TRBV7-9 TGTGCCAGCAGCTTAATCAGGAGCGAGGGGACTGAAGCTTTCTTT CASSLIRSEGTEAFF
TRBJ2-7 TRBD2 . TRBV6-5 TGTGCCAGCAGTTGGACGGGACTACCCCTGGTAGAGCAGTACTTC CASSWTGLPLVEQYF
TRBJ1-3 . . TRBV27 TGTGCCAGCAAAGGAGATGGAAACACCATATATTTT CASKGDGNTIYF
TRBJ2-1 . . TRBV6-1 TGTGCCAGCAGTCAGAGGGGTGATGAGCAGTTCTTC CASSQRGDEQFF
TRBJ1-5 TRBD1 many TRBV28 TGTGCCAGCAGTTTACGACAGGGAACGGGCAATCAGCCCCAGCATTTT CASSLRQGTGNQPQHF
TRBJ2-3 . many TRBV5-4 TGTGCCAGCAGCTTGGAACAGGGTAGAACAGATACGCAGTATTTT CASSLEQGRTDTQYF
TRBJ2-1 . few TRBV5-6 TGTGCCAGCCAGCCTCGGGCGCTTAACAATGAGCAGTTCTTC CASQPRALNNEQFF
TRBJ2-1 . many TRBV28 TGTGCCAGCAGTTTGCCCCCAGGGCAGGGGGGGAATGAGCAGTTCTTC CASSLPPGQGGNEQFF
TRBJ2-7 TRBD1 many TRBV12-3/TRBV12-4 TGTGCCAGCAGTTACGGGACAGTCGGGTTGAACGGGGAGCAGTACTTC CASSYGTVGLNGEQYF
TRBJ1-5 . . TRBV20-1 TGCAGTGCTAGGCGGAAATATAGCAATCAGCCCCAGCATTTT CSARRKYSNQPQHF
TRBJ1-4 TRBD1 . TRBV29-1 TGCAGCGTTGAAAGGGACAGTAATGAAAAACTGTTTTTT CSVERDSNEKLFF
TRBJ2-3 TRBD2 . TRBV19 TGTGCTAGTAGTACGACTAGCGGGAGATTGAGCACAGATACGCAGTATTTT CASSTTSGRLSTDTQYF
TRBJ2-5 . many TRBV30 TGTGCCTGGAGTAGGAACTACCAAGAGACCCAGTACTTC CAWSRNYQETQYF
TRBJ2-7 . few TRBV10-2 TGCGCCAGCCAGAGGCCAGGGCCCGGCGAGCAGTACTTC CASQRPGPGEQYF
TRBJ2-1 . . TRBV29-1 TGCAGCGCCCCTTCGGGTGGCGGCCAGTTCTTC CSAPSGGGQFF
TRBJ1-4 . . TRBV28 TGTGCCAGCAGTTTACCCAGGGAAAAACTGTTTTTT CASSLPREKLFF
TRBJ2-1 TRBD2 few TRBV6-2/TRBV6-3 TGTGCCAGCAGGGATCTAGCGGGACTAAACAATGAGCAGTTCTTC CASRDLAGLNNEQFF